This TCR beta chain stems from a study of neurological immune-mediated disorders. Broader study findings: Falling below healthy controls, multiple sclerosis showed the least TCR clonal expansion, while HTLV-1-associated myelopathy showed the most. None of the CDR3 amino acid sequences of expanded clones were shared across subjects, and this suggested private repertoires in all groups.

The J segment lost 3 bases and the V segment lost 0 bases, leaving 6 bases of the junction unmatched. The CDR3 has 16 amino acids. Germline lookup yields CDR1 SGHRS and CDR2 YFSETQ. The cDNA was synthesized by means of template-switch 5'RACE, which was carried out with 10-nucleotide random UMIs. TCRdb re-analysed the 5' RACE reads in MiXCR, keeping a single row per CDR3 protein. The top ten hold around 2.3% of the sample, which has 75,000 to 80,000 distinct CDR3 sequences, 4.5% to 6.5% seen once. Comment on this clonotype: Its antigen is not identified.

Unsorted libraries were generated from 2 million PBMCs held at -80 degrees C. The specimen was PBMCs. This chain connects TRBV5-1 to TRBJ2-1; 7 bases match TRBD2. The clonotype comes from a woman aged 25 to 39 with multiple sclerosis. CDR3 in amino acids: CASSLVAGALYNEQFF. In DNA, the CDR3 is TGCGCCAGCAGCTTGGTTGCGGGAGCTCTCTACAATGAGCAGTTCTTC.